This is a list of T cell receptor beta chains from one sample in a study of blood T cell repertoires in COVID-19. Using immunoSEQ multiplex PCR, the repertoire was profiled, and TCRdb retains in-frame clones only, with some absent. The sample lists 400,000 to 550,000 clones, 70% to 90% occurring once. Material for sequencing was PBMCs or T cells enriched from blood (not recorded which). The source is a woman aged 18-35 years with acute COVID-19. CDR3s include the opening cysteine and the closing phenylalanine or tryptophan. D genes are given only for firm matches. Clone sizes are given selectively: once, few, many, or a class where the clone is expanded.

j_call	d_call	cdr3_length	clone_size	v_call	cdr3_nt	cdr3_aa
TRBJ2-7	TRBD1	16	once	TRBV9	TGTGCCAGCAGCCCTCCTCGGGCAGGGGGTACCTACGAGCAGTACTTC	CASSPPRAGGTYEQYF
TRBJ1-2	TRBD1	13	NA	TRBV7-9	TGTGCCAGCAGCCCGGACAGGGACTATGGCTACACCTTC	CASSPDRDYGYTF
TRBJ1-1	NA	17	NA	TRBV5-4	TGTGCCAGCAGCCGGACCCCCTTTAGGGGGAGGGGCACTGAAGCTTTCTTT	CASSRTPFRGRGTEAFF
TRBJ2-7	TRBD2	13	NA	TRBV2	TGTGCCAGCAACGAGCGGGAGGGATACGAGCAGTACTTC	CASNEREGYEQYF
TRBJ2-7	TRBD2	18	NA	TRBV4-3	TGCGCCAGCAGCCAAAAGCTCGGGTTGTCGCGGGAGTTCTACGAGCAGTACTTC	CASSQKLGLSREFYEQYF
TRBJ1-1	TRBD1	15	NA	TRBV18	TGTGCCAGCTCCCCTACAGGGGGCGAGTTCACTGAAGCTTTCTTT	CASSPTGGEFTEAFF
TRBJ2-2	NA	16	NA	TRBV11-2	TGTGCCAGCAGCTTAGAAGGGGTCGGTGGCACCGGGGAGCTGTTTTTT	CASSLEGVGGTGELFF
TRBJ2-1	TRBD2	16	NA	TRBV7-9	TGTGCCAGCAGCCCCCAGGGAGGGACTAGCGGGGGTCGGGAGTTCTTC	CASSPQGGTSGGREFF
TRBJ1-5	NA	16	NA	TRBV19	TGTGCCAGTAGTATCCGGGGACGGGCGGGAAATCAGCCCCAGCATTTT	CASSIRGRAGNQPQHF
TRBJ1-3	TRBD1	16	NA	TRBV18	TGTGCCAGCTCACCGTCCGGGACAGGGTCTGGAAACACCATATATTTT	CASSPSGTGSGNTIYF
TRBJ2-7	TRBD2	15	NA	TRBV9	TGTGCCAGCAGCGTAGAGAGCGGGAATCTATACGAGCAGTACTTC	CASSVESGNLYEQYF
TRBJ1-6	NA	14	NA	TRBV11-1	TGTGCCAGCAGCTTCGACAGTTATAATTCACCCCTCCACTTT	CASSFDSYNSPLHF
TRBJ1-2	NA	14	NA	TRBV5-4	TGTGCCAGCAGCTTCGGGGGGACGGCTTCTGGCTACACCTTC	CASSFGGTASGYTF
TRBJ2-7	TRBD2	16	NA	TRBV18	TGTGCCAGCTCACAACTCGATACCGGGACTAACTACGAGCAGTACTTC	CASSQLDTGTNYEQYF
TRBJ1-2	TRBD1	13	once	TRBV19	TGTGCCAGTACATTCGGGGACAGGTCCGACCACACCTTC	CASTFGDRSDHTF
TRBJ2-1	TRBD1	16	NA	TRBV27	TGTGCCAGCAGTTCCCTCGGGACAGGGAATGGCAATGAGCAGTTCTTC	CASSSLGTGNGNEQFF
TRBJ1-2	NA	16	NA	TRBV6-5	TGTGCCAGCAGTTACTCGTGGGGGCCTTTAAACTATGGCTACACCTTC	CASSYSWGPLNYGYTF
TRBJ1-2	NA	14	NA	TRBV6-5	TGTGCCAGCAGTTACGTCCCAGCTAACTATGGCTACACCTTC	CASSYVPANYGYTF
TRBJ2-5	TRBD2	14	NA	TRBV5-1	TGCGCCAGCAGCTTGACCGGGACTAGGGGGACCCAGTACTTC	CASSLTGTRGTQYF
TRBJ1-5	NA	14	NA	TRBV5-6	TGTGCCAGCAGCTCGGGGAGGATCAATCAGCCCCAGCATTTT	CASSSGRINQPQHF
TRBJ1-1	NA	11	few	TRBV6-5	TGTGCCAGCAGGGACAGAAGGGGGGCTTTCTTT	CASRDRRGAFF
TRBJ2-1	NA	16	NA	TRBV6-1	TGTGCCAGCAGTGAGGGCGACCTTTTAGTGACGAATGAGCAGTTCTTC	CASSEGDLLVTNEQFF
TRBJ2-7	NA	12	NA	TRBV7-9	TGTGCCAGCAGTCGAGGCACCTACGAGCAGTACTTC	CASSRGTYEQYF
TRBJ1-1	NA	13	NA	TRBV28	TGTGCCAGCAGTTTAAAGAGAGAAGATGAAGCTTTCTTT	CASSLKREDEAFF
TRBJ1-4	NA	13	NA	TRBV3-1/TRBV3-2	TGTGCCAGCAGCCAAGCGCCCGGGGAAAAACTGTTTTTT	CASSQAPGEKLFF
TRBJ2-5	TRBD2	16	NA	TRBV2	TGTGCCAGCAGGTTTGGGACTAGCGGGGGGGGAGAGACCCAGTACTTC	CASRFGTSGGGETQYF
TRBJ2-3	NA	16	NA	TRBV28	TGTGCCAGCAGTCGAACGTCGGACAGAGTCACAGATACGCAGTATTTT	CASSRTSDRVTDTQYF
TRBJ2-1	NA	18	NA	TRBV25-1	TGTGCCAGCAGTGAGGGCTCCCGGGATCCCAGCTCCTACAATGAGCAGTTCTTC	CASSEGSRDPSSYNEQFF
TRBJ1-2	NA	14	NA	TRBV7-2	TGTGCCAGCAGCTCATTCGGGTTGGACTATGGCTACACCTTC	CASSSFGLDYGYTF
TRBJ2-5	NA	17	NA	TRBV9	TGTGCCAGCAGCTTCCGACCAGGGCCCCAGTACCAAGAGACCCAGTACTTC	CASSFRPGPQYQETQYF
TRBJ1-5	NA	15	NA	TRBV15	TGTGCCACCAGCAGAGATCGCAGGGCAAATCAGCCCCAGCATTTT	CATSRDRRANQPQHF
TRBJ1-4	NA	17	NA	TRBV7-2	TGTGCCAGCAGCTTAGTCACAACCTCTACAAGGAGTGAAAAACTGTTTTTT	CASSLVTTSTRSEKLFF
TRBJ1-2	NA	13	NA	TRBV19	TGTGCCAGTAGTATGGGGAGAAATGATGGCTACACCTTC	CASSMGRNDGYTF
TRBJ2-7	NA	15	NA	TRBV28	TGTGCCAGCAGTCATCAAGGCAGGCGTCCATTGGTGCAGTACTTC	CASSHQGRRPLVQYF
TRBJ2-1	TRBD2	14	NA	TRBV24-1	TGTGCCACCAAAGGGACTAGCGGATACAATGAGCAGTTCTTC	CATKGTSGYNEQFF
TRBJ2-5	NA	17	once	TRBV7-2	TGTGCCAGCAGCTTATTCATGGTGACAGGAGCCCAAGAGACCCAGTACTTC	CASSLFMVTGAQETQYF
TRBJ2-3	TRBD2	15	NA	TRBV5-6	TGTGCCAGCAGCTTAACTAGCGGAGCCACAGATACGCAGTATTTT	CASSLTSGATDTQYF
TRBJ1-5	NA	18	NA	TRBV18	TGTGCCAGCTCACCATTTAGCTGGGAGGAAGTTTGGAATCAGCCCCAGCATTTT	CASSPFSWEEVWNQPQHF
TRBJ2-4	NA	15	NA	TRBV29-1	TGCAGCGTTGAAGATCTGGCCGCCCTCTCGAACATTCAGTACTTC	CSVEDLAALSNIQYF
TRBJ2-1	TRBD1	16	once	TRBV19	TGTGCCAGTAGTCCCGGACAGGGCAGCTCCTACAATGAGCAGTTCTTC	CASSPGQGSSYNEQFF
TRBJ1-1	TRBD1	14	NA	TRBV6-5	TGTGCCAGCAGTCAACAGGGGTTTAACACTGAAGCTTTCTTT	CASSQQGFNTEAFF
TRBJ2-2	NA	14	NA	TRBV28	TGTGCCAGCAGTTTAGGGGGCTACACCGGGGAGCTGTTTTTT	CASSLGGYTGELFF
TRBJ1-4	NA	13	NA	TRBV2	TGTGCCAGCAATCCGAGGCAGAATGAAAAACTGTTTTTT	CASNPRQNEKLFF
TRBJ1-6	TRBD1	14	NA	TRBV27	TGTGCCAGCAGTACCGACAGGGGATTGACACCCCTCCACTTT	CASSTDRGLTPLHF